These T cell receptor beta chains were read from a single sample in a study of blood T cell repertoires in COVID-19. TCRdb's table, derived via immunoSEQ multiplex PCR, lists solely in-frame clones and lacks some. The sample lists approximately 150,000 clones, 75% to 85% seen once, with about 10% in the top ten. The sequenced material came from peripheral blood. The receptors derive from a man in his sixties with active or convalescent COVID-19. Each CDR3 is given with its conserved first and last residue. D genes are given only for firm matches. Clone size appears in some rows only: once, few, many, or a class for an expanded clone.

.,TRBV4-3,16,TRBD1,TRBJ2-7,TGCGCCAGCAGCCCATCCTGGGGACAGGGGGCATCCGAGCAGTACTTC,CASSPSWGQGASEQYF
few,TRBV11-2,15,.,TRBJ2-2,TGTGCCAGCAGCTTAAACTCCGCGAGGACCGGGGAGCTGTTTTTT,CASSLNSARTGELFF
once,TRBV14,14,.,TRBJ1-6,TGTGCCAGCAGCCAAGAGCCGAGAAATTCACCCCTCCACTTT,CASSQEPRNSPLHF
.,TRBV4-3,15,TRBD1,TRBJ2-1,TGCGCCAGCAGCCAACTGACAGGGACCTACAATGAGCAGTTCTTC,CASSQLTGTYNEQFF
.,TRBV10-3,14,TRBD1,TRBJ1-2,TGTGCCATCAGTGTTGGACAGGGAATAAGTGGCTACACCTTC,CAISVGQGISGYTF
.,TRBV27,17,.,TRBJ1-1,TGTGCCAGCAGTTTATATCGGGGTAGTATTAGAAACACTGAAGCTTTCTTT,CASSLYRGSIRNTEAFF
.,TRBV5-4,17,TRBD1,TRBJ1-3,TGTGCCAGCAGCTTGACAGGACAGGCCCTCTCTGGAAACACCATATATTTT,CASSLTGQALSGNTIYF
many,TRBV4-3,16,TRBD2,TRBJ2-2,TGCGCCAGCAGCCAAGATGAGGGACTAGCGACCGGGGAGCTGTTTTTT,CASSQDEGLATGELFF
.,TRBV14,12,.,TRBJ2-3,TGTGCCAGCAGCCAAGCACTACCTACGCAGTATTTT,CASSQALPTQYF
.,TRBV3-1/TRBV3-2,16,.,TRBJ1-1,TGTGCCAGCAGCCAAGATAGTCACAGGCCGAACACTGAAGCTTTCTTT,CASSQDSHRPNTEAFF
.,TRBV9,16,.,TRBJ1-3,TGTGCCAGCAGCGTAGAGGGCGGAGGCTCTGGAAACACCATATATTTT,CASSVEGGGSGNTIYF
.,TRBV18,13,.,TRBJ1-2,TGTGCCAGCTCACCAACAGTTAACTATGGCTACACCTTC,CASSPTVNYGYTF
.,TRBV27,15,.,TRBJ2-7,TGTGCCAGCAGCCGATCGTTTGGTAGCCTCTACGAGCAGTACTTC,CASSRSFGSLYEQYF
.,TRBV5-6,14,.,TRBJ1-1,TGTGCCAGCAGCTTGGCTTCTGGACTCACTGAAGCTTTCTTT,CASSLASGLTEAFF
.,TRBV11-2,15,.,TRBJ2-3,TGTGCCAGCAGCTTAGCGCCACAATCCAGAGATACGCAGTATTTT,CASSLAPQSRDTQYF
.,TRBV19,16,.,TRBJ2-1,TGTGCCAGTAGTATTGAGCGAGTAAGCTCCTACAATGAGCAGTTCTTC,CASSIERVSSYNEQFF
once,TRBV30,12,.,TRBJ1-1,TGTGCCTGGAAGGCGGGGAACACTGAAGCTTTCTTT,CAWKAGNTEAFF
.,TRBV30,18,.,TRBJ2-6,TGTGCCTGGAGCGCAGGACACTTTAGCCTTTCTGGGGCCAACGTCCTGACTTTC,CAWSAGHFSLSGANVLTF
once,TRBV5-6,13,.,TRBJ2-3,TGTGCCAGCAGCTTGTACAGGGAAATTACGCAGTATTTT,CASSLYREITQYF
.,TRBV6-5,16,.,TRBJ1-3,TGTGCCAGCAGTTACTCGAGATCAGGCGCTGGAAACACCATATATTTT,CASSYSRSGAGNTIYF
once,TRBV4-3,16,TRBD2,TRBJ2-3,TGCGCCAGCAGCCAAGTTGCGGGAGGGCCCACAGATACGCAGTATTTT,CASSQVAGGPTDTQYF
.,TRBV29-1,11,TRBD1,TRBJ1-2,TGCAGCACACAGACAGGGGATGGCTACACCTTC,CSTQTGDGYTF
.,TRBV19,14,.,TRBJ1-2,TGTGCCAGTAGCGTAAGGGGTGTCGACTATGGCTACACCTTC,CASSVRGVDYGYTF
.,TRBV12-3/TRBV12-4,13,.,TRBJ1-5,TGTGCCAGCAGCCAACAGAGCAATCAGCCCCAGCATTTT,CASSQQSNQPQHF
once,TRBV6-6,14,.,TRBJ1-2,TGTGCCAGCAGCCCGACCGTCACAGCCTATGGCTACACCTTC,CASSPTVTAYGYTF
.,TRBV5-1,17,TRBD2,TRBJ2-1,TGCGCCAGCAGCCAGGCTGGGACTAGCGGGGGTCCTCGGGAGCAGTTCTTC,CASSQAGTSGGPREQFF
.,TRBV11-2,15,.,TRBJ1-3,TGTGCCAGCAGCTTAACCGGGGATGTAGGAAACACCATATATTTT,CASSLTGDVGNTIYF
.,TRBV7-2,13,.,TRBJ1-5,TGTGCCAGCAGCACGAACAGGGATAAGCCCCAGCATTTT,CASSTNRDKPQHF
once,TRBV29-1,13,.,TRBJ1-4,TGCAGCGTTGAATCTGGCCTGAATGAAAAACTGTTTTTT,CSVESGLNEKLFF
.,TRBV4-1,13,.,TRBJ2-5,TGCGCCAGCAGCCAAGGGCCTCAAGAGACCCAGTACTTC,CASSQGPQETQYF
.,TRBV30,14,TRBD1,TRBJ1-1,TGTGCCTGGACTCTGGGACAGCCGAACACTGAAGCTTTCTTT,CAWTLGQPNTEAFF
.,TRBV30,13,TRBD1,TRBJ1-2,TGTGCCAGACAGGGACTCCGTAATTATGGCTACACCTTC,CARQGLRNYGYTF
once,TRBV7-2,17,TRBD2,TRBJ2-3,TGTGCCAGCAGCTCAGACCTTTTAGCGGGAACCACAGATACGCAGTATTTT,CASSSDLLAGTTDTQYF
.,TRBV4-3,16,TRBD1,TRBJ2-1,TGCGCCAGCAGCCAAGATCGAAAGGGGGCGTTCTATGAGCAGTTCTTC,CASSQDRKGAFYEQFF
.,TRBV19,14,TRBD2,TRBJ2-1,TGTGCCAGTAGACCGGGACTAACCTACAATGAGCAGTTCTTC,CASRPGLTYNEQFF
.,TRBV19,14,TRBD1,TRBJ1-5,TGTGCCAGTAGGGGGACAGCCCGCAATCAGCCCCAGCATTTT,CASRGTARNQPQHF
.,TRBV10-3,14,TRBD1,TRBJ1-2,TGTGCCATCAGTGTGGACAGGCTAAGCTATGGCTACACCTTC,CAISVDRLSYGYTF
.,TRBV6-5,15,.,TRBJ1-4,TGTGCCAGCAGTTACTCGACGGGTGGAGTTGAAAAACTGTTTTTT,CASSYSTGGVEKLFF
.,TRBV27,15,TRBD1,TRBJ2-2,TGTGCCAGCAGTACCGGGACAGGGGGGACCGGGGAGCTGTTTTTT,CASSTGTGGTGELFF
.,TRBV24-1,18,TRBD2,TRBJ2-1,TGTGCCACCAGTGACCCTACTGGGACTAGCGGGACCTACAATGAGCAGTTCTTC,CATSDPTGTSGTYNEQFF
.,TRBV7-9,17,TRBD2,TRBJ2-3,TGTGCCAGCAGCTTAGGAGTCGTGGGAGGGCCCTTAGATACGCAGTATTTT,CASSLGVVGGPLDTQYF
.,TRBV19,15,.,TRBJ2-1,TGTGCCAGTAGTATCCAGCCACCCAGGTACAATGAGCAGTTCTTC,CASSIQPPRYNEQFF
.,TRBV9,17,.,TRBJ2-5,TGTGCCAGCTCCAGATTCTGGGGGGGCCAAGTCGGAGAGACCCAGTACTTC,CASSRFWGGQVGETQYF
.,TRBV6-2/TRBV6-3,14,TRBD1,TRBJ2-1,TGTGCCAGCAGCGGGACAGGGTGGACCAATGAGCAGTTCTTC,CASSGTGWTNEQFF